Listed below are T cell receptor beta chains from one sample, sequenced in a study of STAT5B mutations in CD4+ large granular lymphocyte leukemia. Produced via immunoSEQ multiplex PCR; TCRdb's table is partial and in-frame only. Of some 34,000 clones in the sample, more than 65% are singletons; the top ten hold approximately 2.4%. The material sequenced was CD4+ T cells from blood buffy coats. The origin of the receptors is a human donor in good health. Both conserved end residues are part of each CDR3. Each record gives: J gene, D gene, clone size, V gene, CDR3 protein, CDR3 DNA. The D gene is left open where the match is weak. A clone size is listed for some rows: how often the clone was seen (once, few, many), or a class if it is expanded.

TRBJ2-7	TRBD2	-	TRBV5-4	CASSFGLAGAKGYEQYF	TGTGCCAGCAGCTTCGGACTAGCGGGAGCGAAGGGCTACGAGCAGTACTTC
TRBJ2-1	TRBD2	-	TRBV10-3	CAISEVAGDQFF	TGTGCCATCAGTGAGGTGGCGGGAGATCAGTTCTTC
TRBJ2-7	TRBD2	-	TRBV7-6	CASSLRLAGSTYEQYF	TGTGCCAGCAGCTTACGACTAGCGGGATCGACATACGAGCAGTACTTC
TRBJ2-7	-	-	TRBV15	CATSREIRYEQYF	TGTGCCACCAGCCGGGAGATTAGATACGAGCAGTACTTC
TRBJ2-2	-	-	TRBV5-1	CASSPPASGELFF	TGCGCCAGCAGCCCCCCCGCCTCTGGGGAGCTGTTTTTT
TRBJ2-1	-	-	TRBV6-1	CASSVDTRQVYNEQFF	TGTGCCAGCAGTGTCGACACCCGACAGGTTTACAATGAGCAGTTCTTC
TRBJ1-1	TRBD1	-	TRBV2	CASVDRGLNTEAFF	TGTGCCAGCGTCGACAGGGGACTGAACACTGAAGCTTTCTTT
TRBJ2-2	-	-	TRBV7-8	CASSLVESGELFF	TGTGCCAGCAGCTTAGTAGAATCCGGGGAGCTGTTTTTT
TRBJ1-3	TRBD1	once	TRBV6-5	CASSYISQGANTIYF	TGTGCCAGCAGTTACATCTCCCAGGGGGCCAACACCATATATTTT
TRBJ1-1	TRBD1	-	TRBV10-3	CAISEQGATEAFF	TGTGCCATCAGTGAGCAGGGGGCAACTGAAGCTTTCTTT
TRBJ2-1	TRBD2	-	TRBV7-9	CASSSKREEGQFF	TGTGCCAGCAGCTCGAAGCGGGAGGAGGGGCAGTTCTTC
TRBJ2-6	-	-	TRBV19	CASSIDLWTSGANVLTF	TGTGCCAGTAGTATAGATCTATGGACCTCTGGGGCCAACGTCCTGACTTTC
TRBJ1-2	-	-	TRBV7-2	CASSLGRGVGYGYTF	TGTGCCAGCAGCTTAGGCCGAGGTGTGGGCTATGGCTACACCTTC
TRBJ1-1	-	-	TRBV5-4	CASTSRGMNTEAFF	TGTGCCAGCACCTCTAGGGGGATGAACACTGAAGCTTTCTTT
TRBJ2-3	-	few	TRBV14	CASRGTDTQYF	TGTGCCAGCAGGGGCACAGATACGCAGTATTTT
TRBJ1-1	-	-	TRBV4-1	CASSQLGTNTEAFF	TGCGCCAGCAGCCAACTGGGTACCAACACTGAAGCTTTCTTT
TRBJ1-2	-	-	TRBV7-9	CASSLSEGLGYGYTF	TGTGCCAGCAGCTTATCGGAGGGACTGGGCTATGGCTACACCTTC
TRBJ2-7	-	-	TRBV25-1	CASSLIDFYEQYF	TGTGCCAGCAGTCTAATCGACTTTTACGAGCAGTACTTC
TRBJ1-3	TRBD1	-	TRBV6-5	CASSPRDRASDTIYF	TGTGCCAGCAGTCCCCGGGACAGGGCCTCAGACACCATATATTTT
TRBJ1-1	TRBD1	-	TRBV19	CASSIAGQGGTEAFF	TGTGCCAGTAGTATAGCGGGACAGGGGGGCACTGAAGCTTTCTTT
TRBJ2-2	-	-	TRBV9	CASSVAHRQAAGELFF	TGTGCCAGCAGCGTGGCCCACCGACAGGCCGCCGGGGAGCTGTTTTTT
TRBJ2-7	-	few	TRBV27	CASSDGTYEQYF	TGTGCCAGCAGCGACGGAACCTACGAGCAGTACTTC
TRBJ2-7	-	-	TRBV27	CASSSTSTVSYEQYF	TGTGCCAGCAGTTCGACCTCGACAGTTTCCTACGAGCAGTACTTC
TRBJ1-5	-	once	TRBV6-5	CASTGSRPDYQPQHF	TGTGCCAGCACCGGCAGTCGGCCAGATTATCAGCCCCAGCATTTT